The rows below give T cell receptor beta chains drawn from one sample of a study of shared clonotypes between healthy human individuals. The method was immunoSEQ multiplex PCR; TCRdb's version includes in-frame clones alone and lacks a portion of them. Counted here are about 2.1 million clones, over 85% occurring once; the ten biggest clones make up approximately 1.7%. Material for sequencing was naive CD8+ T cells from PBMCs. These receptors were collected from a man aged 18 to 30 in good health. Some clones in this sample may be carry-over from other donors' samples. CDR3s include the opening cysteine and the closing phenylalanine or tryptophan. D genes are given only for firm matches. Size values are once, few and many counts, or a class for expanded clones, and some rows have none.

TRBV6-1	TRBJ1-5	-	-	CASSESGHQPQHF	TGTGCCAGCAGTGAGTCAGGCCATCAGCCCCAGCATTTT
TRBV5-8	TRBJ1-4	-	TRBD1	CASSLDGGQGTQKLFF	TGTGCCAGCAGCTTGGACGGGGGACAGGGAACCCAAAAACTGTTTTTT
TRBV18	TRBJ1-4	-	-	CASSPGGTAHEKLFF	TGTGCCAGCTCACCGGGCGGGACCGCACATGAAAAACTGTTTTTT
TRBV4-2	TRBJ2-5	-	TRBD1	CASSQHSRTGDKETQYF	TGTGCCAGCAGCCAACACTCTCGGACAGGGGACAAGGAGACCCAGTACTTC
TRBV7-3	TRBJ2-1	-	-	CASSAFRSSYNEQFF	TGTGCCAGCAGCGCCTTCAGGAGCTCCTACAATGAGCAGTTCTTC
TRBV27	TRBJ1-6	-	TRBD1	CASSSWTGGYSPLHF	TGTGCCAGCAGTTCCTGGACAGGGGGTTATTCACCCCTCCACTTT
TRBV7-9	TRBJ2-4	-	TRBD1	CASSLGTQGENIQYF	TGTGCCAGCAGCTTGGGGACCCAGGGGGAAAACATTCAGTACTTC
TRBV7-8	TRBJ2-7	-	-	CASSRQRQASYEQYF	TGTGCCAGCAGCCGACAAAGACAGGCATCCTACGAGCAGTACTTC
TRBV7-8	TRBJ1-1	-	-	CASSSTPNTEAFF	TGTGCCAGCAGCTCGACACCGAACACTGAAGCTTTCTTT
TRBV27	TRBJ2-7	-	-	CASRPPGVPHEQYF	TGTGCCAGCCGCCCGCCCGGGGTTCCCCACGAGCAGTACTTC
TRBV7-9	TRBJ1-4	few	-	CASSSDSEKLFF	TGTGCCAGCAGCTCGGACAGCGAAAAACTGTTTTTT
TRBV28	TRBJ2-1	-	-	CASSRGKHEQFF	TGTGCCAGCAGTCGGGGGAAGCATGAGCAGTTCTTC
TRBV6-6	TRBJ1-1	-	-	CASSEMGLGMNTEAFF	TGTGCCAGCAGCGAAATGGGGCTCGGGATGAACACTGAAGCTTTCTTT
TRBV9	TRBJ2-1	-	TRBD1	CASSGEGGHPSYNEQFF	TGTGCCAGCAGCGGCGAAGGGGGCCATCCTTCCTACAATGAGCAGTTCTTC
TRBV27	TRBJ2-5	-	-	CASSWAPRETQYF	TGTGCCAGCAGTTGGGCCCCCCGGGAGACCCAGTACTTC
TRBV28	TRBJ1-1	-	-	CASRPRGGGIMNTEAFF	TGTGCCAGTAGGCCCCGCGGAGGGGGAATAATGAACACTGAAGCTTTCTTT
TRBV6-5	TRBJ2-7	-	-	CASSGETGPYEQYF	TGTGCCAGCAGTGGTGAGACGGGACCCTACGAGCAGTACTTC
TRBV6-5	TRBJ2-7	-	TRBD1	CASSFPQGEQYF	TGTGCCAGCAGTTTCCCACAGGGGGAGCAGTACTTC
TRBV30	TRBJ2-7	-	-	CAWTGETNEQYF	TGTGCCTGGACGGGGGAGACGAACGAGCAGTACTTC
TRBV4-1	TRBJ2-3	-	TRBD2	CASRRPGGPTDTQYF	TGCGCCAGCAGACGTCCGGGAGGGCCCACAGATACGCAGTATTTT
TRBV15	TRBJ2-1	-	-	CATSRGVGNNEQFF	TGTGCCACCAGCAGAGGTGTCGGCAACAATGAGCAGTTCTTC